These 27 T cell receptor beta chains originate from one sample sequenced in a study of blood T cell repertoires in COVID-19 (dated by TCRdb to 2018 to 2021). The library came from the immunoSEQ multiplex PCR assay. Sourced from immuneACCESS, this table was stored by TCRdb with only in-frame sequences that have V and J called. A share of the clones is absent; for the studies checked, an unresolved V gene accounts for under half, and the remainder has no known explanation. For this sample the table gives tens of thousands of clones, of which 70% to 90% were detected only once. The ten largest clones capture 25% to 40% of the sample. The sequenced material came from peripheral blood. These receptor sequences come from an elderly woman with COVID-19, enrolled during active disease.

This chain uses TRBV19 with TRBJ1-5; a weak D match, TRBD1 (6 bases). The CDR3 covers 16 residues. Germline V gene sequence: CDR1 LNHDA, CDR2 SQIVND (reference sequence). Between the trimmed V and J ends, which lost 4 bases and 0 bases, there was a span of 13 bases. CDR3 residues: CASSTSGVHSNQPQHF. The DNA of the CDR3 is TGTGCCAGTAGTACTTCAGGGGTCCATAGCAATCAGCCCCAGCATTTT.

The CDR3 spells CASSLEGVAYNEQFF. The CDR3 nucleotides are TGCGCCAGCAGCTTGGAAGGGGTAGCCTACAATGAGCAGTTCTTC. This chain links TRBV5-1 with TRBJ2-1; possible D gene TRBD1, 5 bases. Germline V lookup: CDR1 SGHRS, CDR2 YFSETQ. This CDR3 contains 15 residues. V dropped 0 bases and J dropped 2 bases, with 9 bases sitting between them.

The chain has TRBV6-5 and TRBJ1-1, with D possibly being TRBD1 (6 bases). V gave up 5 bases and J gave up 7 bases, with 11 bases separating them. Germline V lookup: CDR1 MNHEY, CDR2 SVGAGI. This CDR3 has 12 residues. The CDR3 sequence: CASSRQTGEAFF. The CDR3 nucleotides are TGTGCCAGCAGTAGACAGACAGGTGAAGCTTTCTTT.

The V call is TRBV2, the J call TRBJ2-7, with 9 bases aligning to TRBD2. V trimming: 7 bases; J trimming: 1 base; junction bases outside the gene matches: 5. The CDR3 spans 14 residues. Germline CDR1 SNHLY, CDR2 FYNNEI. The CDR3 spells CASTDLAGSYEQYF. The DNA for the CDR3 is TGTGCCAGCACGGATCTAGCGGGATCCTACGAGCAGTACTTC.

The chain couples TRBV4-1 to TRBJ2-5, with no clear D. The CDR3 covers 12 residues. Trimming removed 0 bases from V and 7 bases from J, with 6 bases in between. Germline V CDR1 and CDR2: MGHRA, YSYEKL. The CDR3 spells CASSQESSTQYF. The CDR3 nucleotides are TGCGCCAGCAGCCAAGAGAGTTCGACCCAGTACTTC.

The chain employs TRBV4-3 and TRBJ2-7; 9 positions agree with TRBD1. This CDR3 is 13 amino acids long. Germline-derived CDR1 and CDR2 are LGHNA and YSLEER. The V gene end was trimmed by 3 bases and the J gene end by 12 bases; junction bases not matched to a gene: 9. CDR3 nucleotides: TGCGCCAGCAGCCACTACAGGGGGCGGGATCTGTACTTC. Protein sequence: CASSHYRGRDLYF.

The chain uses TRBV5-1 and TRBJ1-1; D is perhaps TRBD1 (6 bases). This CDR3 region has 16 residues. The germline CDR1 and CDR2 sequences are SGHRS and YFSETQ. The ends were cut back, 0 bases at V and 4 bases at J, with 16 bases in the middle. CDR3 sequence (DNA): TGCGCCAGCAGCTTGGTTCCGGGCGGGGGCGGCACTGAAGCTTTCTTT. Encoded protein: CASSLVPGGGGTEAFF. Using reference TRBV5-1 and TRBJ1-1 for the parts outside the CDR3, the full variable domain is KAGVTQTPRYLIKTRGQQVTLSCSPISGHRSVSWYQQTPGQGLQFLFEYFSETQRNKGNFPGRFSGRQFSNSRSEMNVSTLELGDSALYLCASSLVPGGGGTEAFFGQGTRLTVV.

This chain uses TRBV7-2 with TRBJ1-2, with TRBD1 identical over 7 bases. The V gene end was trimmed by 3 bases and the J gene end by 2 bases; junction bases not matched to a gene: 6. The germline V gene has CDR1 SGHTA and CDR2 FQGNSA. The CDR3 length is 15 residues. The CDR3 DNA follows: TGTGCCAGCAGCTTTGCGGAGGGGGCGAACTATGGCTACACCTTC. Encoded protein: CASSFAEGANYGYTF.

The rearrangement uses TRBV18 and TRBJ2-6, with D hard to call. Germline assignment: CDR1 KGHSH and CDR2 LQKENI. V lost 7 bases and J 4 bases, leaving 11 bases between the germline ends. The length of the CDR3 is 14 residues. The CDR3 loop reads CASFPGSGANVLTF. The CDR3 region has the DNA TGTGCCAGCTTCCCCGGGTCCGGGGCCAACGTCCTGACTTTC.

The chain couples TRBV4-1 to TRBJ2-3, with TRBD2 matching over 14 bases. Germline-derived CDR1 and CDR2 are MGHRA and YSYEKL. V lost 4 bases to trimming and J lost 0 bases; unmatched junction nucleotides: 15. The CDR3 is 21 amino acids. The CDR3 protein is CASSRTGTSGRIRSSTDTQYF. DNA for the CDR3: TGCGCCAGCAGCCGGACCGGGACTAGCGGGAGAATTCGGTCTAGCACAGATACGCAGTATTTT.

The gene calls are TRBV28 and TRBJ1-4; tentative D call: TRBD1 (6 bases). Germline CDR1 MDHEN, CDR2 SYDVKM. CDR3 length: 16 amino acids. Trimming shortened V by 2 bases and J by 7 bases, and 17 bases separated the two germline ends. Here the CDR3 DNA reads TGTGCCAGCAGTTTAATCCCCAGGGGATTGGTTGAAAAACTGTTTTTT. Its protein is CASSLIPRGLVEKLFF.

The chain carries TRBV19 and TRBJ2-1; TRBD2 might be the D (5 bases). The CDR3 loop spans 13 amino acids. The V and J ends lost 8 bases and 6 bases respectively, with 14 bases between them. CDR1 and CDR2 from the germline V gene are LNHDA and SQIVND (reference sequence). The CDR3 DNA is TGTGCCAGTCGGACTGTAAGTGGCAATGAGCAGTTCTTC. Amino acid sequence: CASRTVSGNEQFF.

This chain connects TRBV12-3 or TRBV12-4 to TRBJ1-1; no reliable D call. Deletions cut 4 bases from V and 9 bases from J, with 12 bases between. The length of the CDR3 is 12 residues. CDR3 nucleotide sequence: TGTGCCAGCAGTTCCTCGGGTGTAAAAGCTTTCTTT. It is translated as CASSSSGVKAFF.

This clone was observed once. This chain joins TRBV5-4 and TRBJ2-1, with D hard to call. Between the trimmed V and J ends, which lost 4 bases and 8 bases, there was a span of 19 bases. Germline V lookup: CDR1 SGHNT, CDR2 YYREEE (reference sequence). The CDR3 is 15 residues long. The CDR3: CASSPTRSTSHEQFF. For the CDR3, the DNA is TGTGCCAGCAGCCCCACCCGGTCTACGTCCCATGAGCAGTTCTTC.

The gene calls are TRBV6-5 and TRBJ2-7; 8 bases match TRBD1. V shed 2 bases, J shed 5 bases, and the junction held 5 bases outside the gene matches. The germline gives CDR1 MNHEY, CDR2 SVGAGI. There are 14 residues in the CDR3. The CDR3 loop is CASSYRPGQDEQYF. The CDR3 nucleotides are TGTGCCAGCAGTTACCGACCGGGACAGGACGAGCAGTACTTC.

The V call is TRBV18, the J call TRBJ2-5, with D possibly matching TRBD2 (7 bases). Germline-derived CDR1 and CDR2 are KGHSH and LQKENI. CDR3 length: 17 amino acids. V lost 0 bases and J lost 0, with 14 bases in between. The CDR3 coding sequence is TGTGCCAGCTCACCACCAACGGGCGGGGGCTACCAAGAGACCCAGTACTTC. This codes for CASSPPTGGGYQETQYF.

This sequence joins TRBV6-5 and TRBJ1-1; D remains unclear. CDR3 length: 14 amino acids. Germline lookup yields CDR1 MNHEY and CDR2 SVGAGI. Trimming cost V 0 bases and J 6 bases, with 11 bases left between them. CDR3 nucleotides: TGTGCCAGCAGTTACTCGATCTCGAGCCCTGAAGCTTTCTTT. Translating gives CASSYSISSPEAFF.

In its sample, this clone was seen many times. The chain uses TRBV20-1 and TRBJ1-1; D call uncertain. From germline, CDR1 is DFQATT and CDR2 SNEGSKA (reference sequence). This CDR3 comprises 11 residues. V shed 6 bases and J shed 8 bases, with 13 bases lying between them. Here the CDR3 DNA reads TGCAGTGCCGCGAGAGGAGAAGAAGCTTTCTTT. It yields the protein CSAARGEEAFF.

The chain couples TRBV5-6 to TRBJ1-1, with TRBD1 as a possible D gene (5 bases). The germline gives CDR1 SGHDT, CDR2 YYEEEE. The CDR3 length is 11 residues. V gave up 4 bases and J gave up 10 bases, with 11 bases separating them. CDR3 nucleotides: TGTGCCAGCAGCATGGCAGGGTTAGCTTTCTTT. Translating it yields CASSMAGLAFF.

This chain uses TRBV4-2 with TRBJ2-1; 9 bases are a match to TRBD2. V lost 3 bases, J lost 2 bases, and 5 bases stayed unmatched. The CDR3 runs to 16 residues. Germline V CDR1 and CDR2: LGHNA, YNFKEQ. The CDR3 reads CASSQLTSGTYNEQFF. CDR3 in DNA: TGTGCCAGCAGCCAGCTGACTAGCGGTACCTACAATGAGCAGTTCTTC.

The gene calls are TRBV6-6 and TRBJ2-3, with a possible D match to TRBD1 (6 bases). Deletions cut 2 bases from V and 0 bases from J, with 9 bases between. The germline V gene encodes CDR1 MNHNY and CDR2 SVGAGI (reference sequence). The CDR3 runs 15 residues. CDR3 coding DNA: TGTGCCAGCAGTTACCGGACAGTTAGCACAGATACGCAGTATTTT. This gives the protein CASSYRTVSTDTQYF.

This clone was found once. The J gene is TRBJ2-1, the V gene TRBV6-2 or TRBV6-3, with TRBD1 identical over 7 bases. Germline V gene data show CDR1 as MNHEY and CDR2 as SVGEGT. The CDR3 extends over 14 amino acids. The J segment lost 4 bases and the V segment lost 6 bases, leaving 6 bases of the junction unmatched. The CDR3 here is CASSDRAKYNEQFF. The CDR3 DNA follows: TGTGCCAGCAGCGACAGGGCTAAGTACAATGAGCAGTTCTTC.

The genes are TRBV19 and TRBJ1-2, with D perhaps matching TRBD1 (6 bases). This CDR3 contains 13 residues. V was pared by 4 bases and J by 4 bases, with 10 bases between. Germline V gene lookup returns CDR1 LNHDA and CDR2 SQIVND (reference sequence). CDR3 in amino acids: CASSKTGTYGYTF. CDR3 nucleotides: TGTGCCAGTAGTAAGACAGGAACCTATGGCTACACCTTC.

The genes are TRBV10-3 and TRBJ2-2, with a possible D match to TRBD2 (6 bases). CDR3 size: 14 residues. Germline V CDR1 and CDR2: ENHRY, SYGVKD. Between the trimmed V and J ends, which lost 4 bases and 7 bases, there was a span of 13 bases. Here the CDR3 DNA reads TGTGCCATCAGTGGGGTGGAGGGAAACGGGGAGCTGTTTTTT. Amino acid sequence: CAISGVEGNGELFF.

The chain employs TRBV19 and TRBJ2-1; 8 bases are shared with TRBD2. The CDR3 is made up of 15 amino acids. J was trimmed by 3 bases and V by 1 base; bases with no gene match: 2. Per the germline V gene, CDR1 is LNHDA and CDR2 is SQIVND (reference sequence). Here the CDR3 reads CASSIGLALYNEQFF. CDR3 bases: TGTGCCAGTAGTATAGGACTAGCGCTCTACAATGAGCAGTTCTTC.

The chain employs TRBV19 and TRBJ2-7; 10 positions match TRBD1. The germline V gene has CDR1 LNHDA and CDR2 SQIVND (reference sequence). Germline trimming cut 7 bases from V and 4 bases from J; bases unmatched to any gene: 7. This CDR3 is 14 amino acids long. The CDR3 coding sequence is TGTGCCAGTACCCAGCGACAGGGGGCTTACGAGCAGTACTTC. This codes for CASTQRQGAYEQYF.

The count of this clone is one. The rearrangement joins TRBV2 to TRBJ2-3; the match to TRBD1 covers 7 bases. CDR1 and CDR2 (germline): SNHLY, FYNNEI. There are 14 residues in the CDR3. J gave up 0 bases and V 5 bases, and 2 bases lay outside the gene matches. The CDR3 DNA follows: TGTGCCAGCAGTAGGGACAGAAGCACAGATACGCAGTATTTT. Translating it yields CASSRDRSTDTQYF.